Following are 22 T cell receptor beta chains from one sample sequenced in a study of control samples from healthy donors and cancer patients. Clones were read by immunoSEQ multiplex PCR, and TCRdb kept only the in-frame ones, dropping some. This table holds 150,000 to 200,000 clones. Source material: blood. These receptors all come from a woman aged 25 to 39 in good health.

The gene calls are TRBV5-6 and TRBJ2-3; maybe TRBD2 (6 bases). Trimming took off 0 bases at V and 6 bases at J, with 14 bases between the two ends. Germline V gene lookup returns CDR1 SGHDT and CDR2 YYEEEE. The CDR3 sequence is 15 residues long. The CDR3 bases are TGTGCCAGCAGCTTGGTTTCGGGGAGCGGGGATACGCAGTATTTT. Amino acid sequence: CASSLVSGSGDTQYF.

The chain carries TRBV4-1 and TRBJ2-3; D gene ambiguous. Trimming left V 5 bases short and J 2 bases short, with 11 bases between. Germline CDR1 and CDR2: MGHRA and YSYEKL. The CDR3 consists of 14 residues. This CDR3 reads CASSSGSFTDTQYF. The CDR3 DNA follows: TGCGCCAGCAGCTCTGGTTCGTTCACAGATACGCAGTATTTT.

The rearrangement uses TRBV12-3 or TRBV12-4 and TRBJ1-1, with a weak D call TRBD1 (6 bases). CDR3 size: 13 residues. The V gene lost 3 bases and the J gene lost 8 bases, with 13 bases spanning the gap. CDR3 loop: CASSFKGGGEAFF. CDR3 sequence (DNA): TGTGCCAGCAGTTTTAAGGGGGGCGGAGAAGCTTTCTTT.

The chain joins TRBV6-5 to TRBJ1-4, with D unresolved. The V end was cut by 6 bases, the J end by 3 bases, with 14 bases between. From germline, CDR1 is MNHEY and CDR2 SVGAGI. The CDR3 has 15 amino acids. The DNA of the CDR3 is TGTGCCAGCAGCCGTTACAGTTCGTCTAATGAAAAACTGTTTTTT. It yields the protein CASSRYSSSNEKLFF.

The chain employs TRBV7-8 and TRBJ2-3, with TRBD2 identical over 7 bases. Germline CDR1 is SGHVS and CDR2 is FQNEAQ. V trimming: 3 bases; J trimming: 2 bases; junction bases outside the gene matches: 11. This CDR3 spans 17 amino acids. Here the CDR3 DNA reads TGTGCCAGCAGCTTGCCCAGGAAAGCGGGGAACACAGATACGCAGTATTTT. Amino acid sequence: CASSLPRKAGNTDTQYF.

The rearrangement uses TRBV11-2 and TRBJ1-1; no reliable D call. The V gene lost 5 bases and the J gene lost 8 bases, with 9 bases spanning the gap. The CDR3 length is 11 residues. Germline loops: CDR1 SGHAT, CDR2 FQNNGV. The CDR3 DNA reads TGTGCCAGCAGCGGATGGTTCGAAGCTTTCTTT. Translation: CASSGWFEAFF.

To note about this clone: The same CDR3 also results from other DNA sequences found in this sample. The chain carries TRBV28 and TRBJ2-3; unclear D gene. This CDR3 has 16 amino acids. Germline-derived CDR1 and CDR2 are MDHEN and SYDVKM. The ends were cut back, 3 bases at V and 0 bases at J, with 13 bases in the middle. The CDR3 sequence is CASSLVGTTSTDTQYF. The CDR3 region has the DNA TGTGCCAGCAGTTTGGTGGGAACAACTAGCACAGATACGCAGTATTTT.

V is TRBV5-8 and J is TRBJ1-1; 7 bases match TRBD1. The CDR3 covers 16 residues. Trimming cost V 6 bases and J 1 base; bases outside gene matches: 12. Germline CDR1 is SGHTS and CDR2 is YDEGEE. CDR3 region: CASNRGGQGWNTEAFF. The CDR3 nucleotides read TGTGCCAGCAACCGAGGGGGCCAGGGGTGGAACACTGAAGCTTTCTTT.

This chain connects TRBV19 to TRBJ1-2; D is perhaps TRBD1 (5 bases). There are 11 residues in the CDR3. The germline V and J ends were trimmed by 5 bases and 8 bases, with 9 bases remaining between them. Per the germline V gene, CDR1 is LNHDA and CDR2 is SQIVND (reference sequence). The chain's CDR3 is CASSWDRGYTF. The DNA for the CDR3 is TGTGCCAGTAGTTGGGACCGCGGCTACACCTTC. Drawing the rest from reference TRBV19 and TRBJ1-2, the complete variable domain is DGGITQSPKYLFRKEGQNVTLSCEQNLNHDAMYWYRQDPGQGLRLIYYSQIVNDFQKGDIAEGYSVSREKKESFPLTVTSAQKNPTAFYLCASSWDRGYTFGSGTRLTVV.

The V call is TRBV4-2, the J call TRBJ2-1; 7 bases map to TRBD2. The junction had 8 bases not matched to a gene; V was cut back by 0 bases and J by 9 bases. Germline assignment: CDR1 LGHNA and CDR2 YNFKEQ. The CDR3 contains 15 residues. The CDR3 DNA is TGTGCCAGCAGCCAAGAGTGGACTAGTTCTATTGAGCAGTTCTTC. Its translation is CASSQEWTSSIEQFF.

The V call is TRBV6-6, the J call TRBJ1-2; D ambiguous. Trimming removed 4 bases from V and 5 bases from J, with 8 bases in between. This CDR3 comprises 12 residues. Germline CDR1 and CDR2: MNHNY and SVGAGI (reference sequence). The CDR3 region has the DNA TGTGCCAGCAGTTTAGGGTTTTATGGCTACACCTTC. This gives the protein CASSLGFYGYTF.

The chain is built from TRBV19 and TRBJ1-1; the D is unclear. The ends were cut back, 10 bases at V and 1 base at J, with 13 bases in the middle. The CDR3 loop spans 13 amino acids. The V gene's germline CDR1 is LNHDA and CDR2 SQIVND (reference sequence). The CDR3 bases are TGTGCCACTACCCCTGACGGGAACACTGAAGCTTTCTTT. Translating it yields CATTPDGNTEAFF.

The rearrangement joins TRBV11-3 to TRBJ2-5; TRBD1 agrees at 8 bases. The CDR3 length is 16 residues. V lost 5 bases, J lost 1 base, and 9 bases stayed unmatched. Looked up from germline, CDR1 is SGHNT and CDR2 is YENEEA. As DNA, the CDR3 is TGTGCCAGCAGCGCCGGGACAGGAGCCACCCAAGAGACCCAGTACTTC. This translates into CASSAGTGATQETQYF.

The chain carries TRBV29-1 and TRBJ1-1, with D possibly being TRBD1 (6 bases). Germline V gene data show CDR1 as SQVTM and CDR2 as ANQGSEA. Trimming cost V 6 bases and J 3 bases, with 17 bases left between them. CDR3 size: 14 residues. In DNA, the CDR3 is TGCAGCGTGAACAGGGACTGGGTGGACACTGAAGCTTTCTTT. Its translation: CSVNRDWVDTEAFF.

The rearrangement joins TRBV28 to TRBJ1-4; TRBD1 matches 7 bases. This CDR3 region has 14 residues. V lost 4 bases to trimming and J lost 4 bases; unmatched junction nucleotides: 3. Germline V CDR1 and CDR2: MDHEN, SYDVKM. The DNA for the CDR3 is TGTGCCAGCAGTTCGGGACAGCTTAATGAAAAACTGTTTTTT. As protein: CASSSGQLNEKLFF.

This sequence joins TRBV28 and TRBJ1-4; D may be TRBD1 (5 bases). The CDR3 loop spans 16 amino acids. Trimming removed 6 bases from V and 1 base from J, with 15 bases in between. Germline CDR1 reads MDHEN; CDR2 reads SYDVKM. The CDR3 nucleotides read TGTGCCAGCAGCCCCGGGGGAGGGGTAACTAATGAAAAACTGTTTTTT. It is translated as CASSPGGGVTNEKLFF.

The rearrangement links TRBV27 to TRBJ1-2; D remains ambiguous. Trimming shortened V by 1 base and J by 4 bases, and 13 bases separated the two germline ends. Germline V gives CDR1 MNHEY, CDR2 SMNVEV (reference sequence). The CDR3 is 15 amino acids. CDR3 sequence (DNA): TGTGCCAGCAGTTTATACTGGGGTGGCTCCTATGGCTACACCTTC. Its protein product is CASSLYWGGSYGYTF.

CDR3 DNA sequence: TGTGCCAGCCGAACCGGACAGGAGGCCCCCGGCACTGAAGCTTTCTTT. Encoded protein: CASRTGQEAPGTEAFF. The rearrangement uses TRBV28 and TRBJ1-1, with 7 bases lining up with TRBD1. Trimming removed 8 bases from V and 4 bases from J; junction bases left unmatched: 16. CDR3 length equals 16 residues. CDR1 is MDHEN and CDR2 is SYDVKM in the germline V gene.

The chain recombines TRBV11-2 with TRBJ2-5; possible D gene TRBD1, 5 bases. CDR1 and CDR2 (germline): SGHAT, FQNNGV. CDR3 size: 16 residues. The ends were cut back, 1 base at V and 5 bases at J, with 17 bases in the middle. CDR3 region: CASSLGPTPSGETQYF. CDR3 DNA: TGTGCCAGCAGCTTAGGCCCAACACCCTCAGGGGAGACCCAGTACTTC.

The chain carries TRBV28 and TRBJ1-4; weak D call: TRBD1 (5 bases). V was trimmed by 6 bases and J by 0 bases, leaving 17 bases between them. The V gene's germline CDR1 is MDHEN and CDR2 SYDVKM. The CDR3 spans 17 residues. This chain's CDR3 is CASSLKTAIATNEKLFF. DNA of the CDR3: TGTGCCAGCAGCCTGAAGACAGCGATTGCAACTAATGAAAAACTGTTTTTT. The variable domain in full, completed from reference TRBV28 and TRBJ1-4, reads DVKVTQSSRYLVKRTGEKVFLECVQDMDHENMFWYRQDPGLGLRLIYFSYDVKMKEKGDIPEGYSVSREKKERFSLILESASTNQTSMYLCASSLKTAIATNEKLFFGSGTQLSVL.

The chain recombines TRBV7-3 with TRBJ2-3, with 14 bases aligning to TRBD2. V lost 5 bases, J lost 4 bases, and 8 bases stayed unmatched. CDR1 SGHTA and CDR2 FQGTGA come from the germline V gene. This CDR3 contains 17 residues. CDR3 in DNA: TGTGCCAGCAGCCCTGGGACTAGCGGGGGTTCTGCAGATACGCAGTATTTT. Encoded protein: CASSPGTSGGSADTQYF.

The genes are TRBV15 and TRBJ1-2; D is undetermined. The germline CDR1 and CDR2 sequences are LNHNV and YYDKDF (reference sequence). The length of the CDR3 is 15 residues. With 1 base removed from V and 3 bases from J, the gap between germline ends came to 12 bases. CDR3 in amino acids: CATSRGSRTDYGYTF. The CDR3 bases are TGTGCCACCAGCAGAGGGTCCCGGACGGACTATGGCTACACCTTC.